This T cell receptor beta chain was obtained from a study of T cell changes during pregnancy in multiple sclerosis. Trimming cost V 1 base and J 8 bases, with 6 bases left between them. This CDR3 has 13 residues. Germline V gene lookup returns CDR1 SGHNT and CDR2 YENEEA. TCRdb's table, derived via immunoSEQ multiplex PCR, lists solely in-frame clones and lacks some. The sample lists approximately 40,000 clones; 80% to 95% were seen once. This chain connects TRBV11-3 to TRBJ1-6; D gene unclear. This TCR derives from a female donor with multiple sclerosis, enrolled in a pregnancy study. The material was CD8+ T cells from peripheral blood mononuclear cells, obtained after pregnancy. The CDR3 DNA reads as TGTGCCAGCAGCTTAGGCCGGTATTCACCCCTCCACTTT. Translating it yields CASSLGRYSPLHF. The full variable domain, in which reference TRBV11-3 and TRBJ1-6 provide the parts outside the CDR3, is EAGVVQSPRYKIIEKKQPVAFWCNPISGHNTLYWYLQNLGQGPELLIRYENEEAVDDSQLPKDRFSAERLKGVDSTLKIQPAELGDSAVYLCASSLGRYSPLHFGNGTRLTVT.